The source of this T cell receptor (beta chain) is a study of beta chain features in type 1 diabetes. This clone was detected only a few times. Its antigen is undetermined. Findings of the study overall: Across all four CD4+ subsets, people with type 1 diabetes showed modestly shorter TCRB CDR3s. For patients, the naive, central memory and Treg TCRB repertoires appeared more alike than for healthy donors. The question left open here concerned HLA type influencing TCRB rearrangement. Insertion counts at VDJ junctions were lower in type 1 diabetes patients, who also showed more deletions there.

cDNA synthesis used the whole RNA isolate, giving expressed TCRB sequences. The repertoire was sequenced with immunoSEQ multiplex PCR; TCRdb's copy has only in-frame clones and lacks some. Among approximately 260,000 clones listed, approximately 25% were seen once. From germline, CDR1 is SQVTM and CDR2 ANQGSEA. This CDR3 has 11 amino acids. Trimming stripped 6 bases from V and 3 bases from J, with 6 bases between. This TCR came from a woman between 25 and 40 years old with type 1 diabetes. The chain has TRBV29-1 and TRBJ2-1; tentative D call: TRBD2 (5 bases). Sequenced material: naive CD4+ T cells from blood. The CDR3 DNA reads as TGCAGCGTCGAGGGCTACAATGAGCAGTTCTTC. Translation: CSVEGYNEQFF.